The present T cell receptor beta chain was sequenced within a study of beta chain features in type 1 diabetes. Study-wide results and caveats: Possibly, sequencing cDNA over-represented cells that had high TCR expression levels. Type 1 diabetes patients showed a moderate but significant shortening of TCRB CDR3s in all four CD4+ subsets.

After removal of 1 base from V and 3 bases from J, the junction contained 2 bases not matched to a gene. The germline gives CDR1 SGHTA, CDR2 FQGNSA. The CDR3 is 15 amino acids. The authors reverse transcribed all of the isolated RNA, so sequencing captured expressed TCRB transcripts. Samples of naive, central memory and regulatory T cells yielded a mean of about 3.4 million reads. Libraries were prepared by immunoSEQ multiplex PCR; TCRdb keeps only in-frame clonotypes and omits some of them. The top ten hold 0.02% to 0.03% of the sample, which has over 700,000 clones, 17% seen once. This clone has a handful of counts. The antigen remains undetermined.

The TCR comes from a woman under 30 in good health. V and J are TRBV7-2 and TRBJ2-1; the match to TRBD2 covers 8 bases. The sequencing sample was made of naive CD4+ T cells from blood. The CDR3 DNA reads TGTGCCAGCAGCTTAGGACTAGCGCGCTACAATGAGCAGTTCTTC. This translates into CASSLGLARYNEQFF.